The present entry profiles one TCR beta chain with its context. This clone was observed a few times. The antigen it binds to is not known. As a mouse receptor, it takes its gene names and germline sequences from the mouse. The sequence runs out 4 residues before the end of the CDR3; the remainder is reconstructed from the germline J gene. The library was produced with the immunoSEQ multiplex PCR assay. RNA was extracted from all samples and reverse transcribed into cDNA as template for TCR sequencing. SuperScript III was used for first-strand cDNA synthesis, primed with a 2:1 mix of oligo-dT and random hexamers. Amplification bias was assessed with a synthetic immune receptor repertoire, and residual bias was removed computationally. Libraries were sequenced on Illumina HiSeq with 60 bp reads covering the CDR3, read from J toward V. As for the authors' bioinformatics: Raw reads were preprocessed to remove errors, and CDR3 was defined by IMGT conventions from the conserved cysteine to phenylalanine. Clonality was computed by normalizing Shannon entropy by log2 of the number of productive unique TCRs and subtracting the result from 1. Scalp TCRbeta sequences were cross-referenced with sorted blood CD4 and CD8 repertoires so that the CD4 or CD8 identity of scalp clones could be inferred. Held by TCRdb, this immuneACCESS table contains in-frame sequences only and omits some clones. Under half of the omission traces to an unresolved V gene where checked; the cause of the rest is unknown. The DNA was the basis for D and trimming; V, J and clone size are from that table. The sample counts about 270,000 clones, each observed more than once. The top ten hold 1.2% of the sample.

Cells from mouse cutaneous lymph nodes were pooled, stained for CD4, CD8alpha, NKG2D, NKG2ACE and other markers, and then sorted on a BD Influx. The source of the sample is a study of CD8+ T cells in alopecia areata (dated by TCRdb to 2016 to 2018). In terms of the full investigation: Skin from C3H/HeJ donors with spontaneous alopecia (6-12 months old) was grafted onto female C3H/HeJ recipients that were roughly 6-11 weeks old. Human TCRbeta sequencing covered scalp tissue and sorted CD4+ and CD8+ peripheral blood T cells from patchy and totalis/universalis alopecia areata patients and healthy controls. Scalp clonality was compared across normal scalp (n=4), patchy alopecia areata scalp (n=8), and alopecia totalis/universalis scalp (n=8). RNA was extracted with the PAXgene miRNA kit for fixed scalp, the miRNeasy kit for PBMCs, and the RNeasy kit for mouse skin. immunoSEQ multiplex PCR using 35 Vbeta forward primers and 13 Jbeta reverse primers was used to amplify TCRbeta CDR3 regions. High-throughput TCRbeta sequencing was used to examine T cell clonal expansion in alopecia areata in both the C3H/HeJ mouse model and human patients.

The V end gives up 2 bases and the J end 3 bases, leaving 3 bases in the junction not matched to a gene. CDR1 NSHNY and CDR2 SYGAGN were looked up in the germline V gene. The CDR3 measures 14 amino acids from cysteine to phenylalanine. The DNA covers only part of the CDR3, 30 bases in frame from base 1. The study at large found these results: Compared with normal scalp, lesional scalp had higher clonality and more expanded CD8+ clones, particularly in alopecia totalis/universalis, a pattern that suggests antigenic drive. Unlike mouse skin, which is dominated by gammadelta T cells, normal human skin has resident alphabeta T cells that are also sequenced, and this complicates analysis of the scalp TCR repertoire. TCR sequences shared between patients were less clear than in mice, possibly partly because of HLA diversity in the patient population.

This clonotype originated in a C3H/HeJ mouse with alopecia areata. The strain's MHC haplotype is H2-k. This sequence uses TRBV13-1 and TRBJ2-7, and 9 junction bases match TRBD2. The specimen sequenced was CD4+ T cells sorted from a lymph node. The CDR3 region: CASSEGLGVYEQYF. CDR3 DNA, as far as it was read: TGTGCCAGCAGTGAGGGACTGGGAGTCTAT.